These 11 T cell receptor beta chains share one sample of origin, sequenced in a study of blood T cell repertoires in COVID-19. The table came from immunoSEQ multiplex PCR; TCRdb's copy has only in-frame clones and leaves some out. The profile covers 150,000 to 170,000 clones, with under 85% appearing a single time and over 0.55% taken by the ten largest. Material: peripheral blood. These receptors were taken from a man aged 55 to 69 with COVID-19, enrolled during active disease.

The chain links TRBV10-3 to TRBJ1-6, with TRBD1 identical over 8 bases. V lost 4 bases to trimming and J lost 10 bases; unmatched junction nucleotides: 6. Germline V gene lookup returns CDR1 ENHRY and CDR2 SYGVKD. The CDR3 has 14 residues. The CDR3 here is CAISAETGVSPLHF. CDR3 nucleotides: TGTGCCATCAGTGCCGAGACAGGGGTCTCACCCCTCCACTTT.

This CDR3 is CASRRMKDQPQHF. In DNA form, the CDR3 reads TGTGCCAGCAGGAGGATGAAGGATCAGCCCCAGCATTTT. The chain employs TRBV28 and TRBJ1-5; D remains unclear. The CDR3 contains 13 residues. The germline CDR1 and CDR2 sequences are MDHEN and SYDVKM. V was shortened by 6 bases and J by 5 bases, with 11 bases between the two germline ends.

The V gene is TRBV12-3 or TRBV12-4, the J gene TRBJ1-1; tentatively, D is TRBD1 (5 bases). V lost 2 bases and J 5 bases, leaving 9 bases between the germline ends. This CDR3 region has 13 residues. The CDR3 spells CASSLRGGTEAFF. CDR3 bases: TGTGCCAGCAGTTTAAGGGGAGGGACTGAAGCTTTCTTT.

The rearrangement links TRBV9 to TRBJ2-3; D is possibly TRBD2 (7 bases). The germline V and J ends were trimmed by 4 bases and 6 bases, with 18 bases remaining between them. This CDR3 is built from 15 residues. Germline CDR1 and CDR2: SGDLS and YYNGEE. For the CDR3, the DNA is TGTGCCAGCAGCTTGGGGGGCCCCGGGAGGGATACGCAGTATTTT. Protein product: CASSLGGPGRDTQYF.

This chain uses TRBV28 with TRBJ1-2; 8 bases fit TRBD1. The germline V gene encodes CDR1 MDHEN and CDR2 SYDVKM. The junction had 14 bases not matched to a gene; V was cut back by 8 bases and J by 3 bases. This CDR3 region has 16 residues. For the CDR3, the DNA is TGTGCCAGCCAGGGGGCGAGGGGAGGAATATACTATGGCTACACCTTC. It is translated as CASQGARGGIYYGYTF.

The chain couples TRBV4-3 to TRBJ2-5; maybe TRBD1 (5 bases). Trimming removed 0 bases from V and 7 bases from J, with 15 bases in between. The CDR3 runs to 15 residues. Germline CDR1 LGHNA, CDR2 YSLEER. CDR3 sequence: CASSQDPGFQGTQYF. DNA of the CDR3: TGCGCCAGCAGCCAAGATCCCGGCTTCCAGGGGACCCAGTACTTC.

The genes are TRBV7-8 and TRBJ2-2; TRBD1 aligns across 8 bases. Germline assignment: CDR1 SGHVS and CDR2 FQNEAQ. V lost 1 base to trimming and J lost 4 bases; unmatched junction nucleotides: 5. The CDR3 consists of 16 residues. CDR3 coding DNA: TGTGCCAGCAGCTTAGTTCCGGACAGGGTCACCGGGGAGCTGTTTTTT. Its protein product is CASSLVPDRVTGELFF.

The chain joins TRBV12-3 or TRBV12-4 to TRBJ2-2, with a tentative D call TRBD2 (5 bases). The length of the CDR3 is 13 residues. The V end was cut by 7 bases, the J end by 7 bases, with 13 bases between. The CDR3 loop reads CASTRSGGGELFF. DNA of the CDR3: TGTGCCAGCACCCGAAGCGGAGGCGGGGAGCTGTTTTTT.

V usage is TRBV6-5 and J usage is TRBJ2-7; 7 nucleotides agree with TRBD2. This CDR3 contains 15 residues. Germline V gene lookup returns CDR1 MNHEY and CDR2 SVGAGI. Trimming at V came to 6 bases and at J to 2 bases, leaving 10 bases not matched to a gene. This chain's CDR3 is CASRNPLAYPYEQYF. In DNA form, the CDR3 reads TGTGCCAGCAGGAACCCACTAGCGTATCCCTACGAGCAGTACTTC.

The chain employs TRBV25-1 and TRBJ2-7, with 7 bases that match TRBD1. With V trimmed by 3 bases and J by 4 bases, 6 bases remained unmatched. This CDR3 contains 14 residues. The germline V gene encodes CDR1 MGHDK and CDR2 SYGVNS. The CDR3 nucleotides read TGTGCCAGCAGTGAGACAGGGACATTATACGAGCAGTACTTC. It yields the protein CASSETGTLYEQYF.

The V gene is TRBV5-4, the J gene TRBJ2-1; a weak D match, TRBD1 (6 bases). Germline-derived CDR1 and CDR2 are SGHNT and YYREEE (reference sequence). This CDR3 spans 14 amino acids. The V end was cut by 0 bases, the J end by 5 bases, with 9 bases between. The CDR3 nucleotides read TGTGCCAGCAGCTTGGGAGGACAGAACAATGAGCAGTTCTTC. Protein: CASSLGGQNNEQFF.